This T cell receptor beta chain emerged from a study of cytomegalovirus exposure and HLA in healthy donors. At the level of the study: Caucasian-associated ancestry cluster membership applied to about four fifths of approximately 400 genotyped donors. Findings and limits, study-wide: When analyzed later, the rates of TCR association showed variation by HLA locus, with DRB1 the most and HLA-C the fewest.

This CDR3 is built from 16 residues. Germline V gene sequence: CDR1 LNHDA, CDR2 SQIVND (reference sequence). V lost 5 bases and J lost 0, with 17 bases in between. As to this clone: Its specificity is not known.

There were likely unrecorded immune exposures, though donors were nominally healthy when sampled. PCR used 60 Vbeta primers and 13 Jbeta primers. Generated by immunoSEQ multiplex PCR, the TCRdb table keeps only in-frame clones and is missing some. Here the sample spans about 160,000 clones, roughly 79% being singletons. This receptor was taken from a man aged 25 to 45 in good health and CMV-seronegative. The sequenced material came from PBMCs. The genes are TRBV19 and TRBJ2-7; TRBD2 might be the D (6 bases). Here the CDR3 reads CASSVQGLTSSYEQYF. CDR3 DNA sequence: TGTGCCAGTAGTGTGCAGGGACTGACGAGCTCCTACGAGCAGTACTTC.